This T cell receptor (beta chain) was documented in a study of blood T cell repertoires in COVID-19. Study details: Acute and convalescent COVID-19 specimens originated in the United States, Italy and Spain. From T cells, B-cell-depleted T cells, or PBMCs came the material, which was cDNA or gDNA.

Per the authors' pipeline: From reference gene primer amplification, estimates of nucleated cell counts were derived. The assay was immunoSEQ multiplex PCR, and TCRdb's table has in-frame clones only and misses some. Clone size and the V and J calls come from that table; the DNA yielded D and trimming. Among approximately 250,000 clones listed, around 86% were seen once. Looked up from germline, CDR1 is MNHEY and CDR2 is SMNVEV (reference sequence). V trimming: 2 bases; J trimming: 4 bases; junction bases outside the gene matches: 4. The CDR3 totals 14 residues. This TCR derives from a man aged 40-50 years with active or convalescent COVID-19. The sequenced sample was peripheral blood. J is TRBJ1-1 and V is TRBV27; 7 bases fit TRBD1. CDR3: CASSLGGGPTEAFF. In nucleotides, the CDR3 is TGTGCCAGCAGTTTAGGAGGGGGCCCCACTGAAGCTTTCTTT.